These 8 T cell receptor beta chains share one sample of origin, sequenced in a study of post-analysis software for immune sequencing data. For these receptors, no antigen is known. Study results and caveats: Five TRBV segments occurring more often in patients than controls included TRBV5-6, TRBV5-1 and TRBV20-1.

TCR beta cDNA libraries included unique molecular identifiers. TCRdb recomputed calls from the PCR reads with MiXCR, one row per CDR3 protein. The sample has about 200,000 distinct CDR3 sequences, roughly 30% seen once. Sequencing input: blood. These receptors came from a girl younger than 18 with multiple sclerosis.

There are many counts of this clonotype. J is TRBJ2-7 and V is TRBV20-1; D might be TRBD1 (6 bases). Per the germline V gene, CDR1 is DFQATT and CDR2 is SNEGSKA (reference sequence). This CDR3 is built from 11 residues. V shed 5 bases and J shed 3 bases, with 8 bases lying between them. The CDR3 is CSAAQGYEQYF. The CDR3 nucleotides read TGCAGTGCTGCACAGGGCTACGAGCAGTACTTC.

The chain recombines TRBV7-3 with TRBJ2-7; 8 nucleotides line up with TRBD1. V shed 6 bases and J 0 bases; nucleotides not matched to a gene: 16. The germline V gene has CDR1 SGHTA and CDR2 FQGTGA. This CDR3 has 18 residues. In DNA, the CDR3 is TGTGCCAGCAGGGTCCGTTCTCGGACAGGGAGAAACTCCTACGAGCAGTACTTC. It encodes CASRVRSRTGRNSYEQYF.

Only a few counts were recorded for this clonotype. J is TRBJ2-7 and V is TRBV28, with TRBD2 matching 9 bases. The V gene end was trimmed by 5 bases and the J gene end by 0 bases; junction bases not matched to a gene: 5. The CDR3 is 15 residues long. The germline V gene has CDR1 MDHEN and CDR2 SYDVKM. This CDR3 reads CASSPYSGSSYEQYF. In nucleotides, the CDR3 is TGTGCCAGCAGTCCCTATAGCGGGAGCTCCTACGAGCAGTACTTC.

This chain joins TRBV29-1 and TRBJ2-7; D might be TRBD1 (6 bases). Trimming cost V 6 bases and J 3 bases, with 21 bases left between them. From germline, CDR1 is SQVTM and CDR2 ANQGSEA. CDR3 size: 15 residues. Here the CDR3 DNA reads TGCAGCGTGGGAGACACCGGGACAAGGGTCTACGAGCAGTACTTC. The encoded protein is CSVGDTGTRVYEQYF.

This clonotype has more than one count but fewer than ten. The chain is built from TRBV6-6 and TRBJ1-5; a weak D match, TRBD1 (5 bases). The CDR3 sequence is 15 residues long. Germline lookup yields CDR1 MNHNY and CDR2 SVGAGI (reference sequence). Trimming pared 2 bases from V and 7 bases from J, leaving 15 bases between. CDR3 residues: CASSYGGNSRQPQHF. The CDR3 DNA is TGTGCCAGCAGTTACGGGGGAAACAGCCGACAGCCCCAGCATTTT.

The chain is built from TRBV20-1 and TRBJ2-3; 7 bases fit TRBD1. CDR1 is DFQATT and CDR2 is SNEGSKA in the germline V gene (reference sequence). This CDR3 spans 15 amino acids. Unmatched junction bases numbered 12, after V lost 6 bases and J lost 3 bases. For the CDR3, the DNA is TGCAGTGCGATGGGCAGGGGGAAGGGTACAGATACGCAGTATTTT. Translated, it gives CSAMGRGKGTDTQYF.

A remark on this clonotype: This may come from a read error, since a much larger clone is one base off. This sequence joins TRBV6-4 and TRBJ2-1; 8 positions match TRBD1. The J call is doubtful: the DNA matches TRBJ2-7 better. The CDR3 length is 13 residues. Germline lookup yields CDR1 MRHNA and CDR2 SNTAGT. The CDR3 is CASRDRVDNEQYF. The CDR3 DNA reads TGTGCCAGCAGGGACAGGGTTGACAATGAGCAGTACTTC.

The chain has TRBV20-1 and TRBJ2-3, with 13 bases lining up with TRBD2. V lost 1 base and J lost 6; bases outside the gene matches: 13. This CDR3 spans 18 amino acids. The V gene's germline CDR1 is DFQATT and CDR2 SNEGSKA (reference sequence). This CDR3 is CSARGTSGSFSILDTQYF. In nucleotides, the CDR3 is TGCAGTGCTAGAGGGACTAGCGGGAGTTTCAGCATTTTGGATACGCAGTATTTT.